Described below is a single T cell receptor (beta chain) sequence and its context. immunoSEQ v3.0 was run at survey level. Method: immunoSEQ multiplex PCR; TCRdb's copy keeps in-frame clones and lacks some. Among about 26,000 clones, roughly four fifths were seen once, and the ten largest hold 5.5%. The sample is drawn from a study of long-term antiretroviral therapy in people with HIV. This receptor was identified in a woman between 25 and 40 years old with HIV. This specimen was unsorted PBMCs, taken 1.1 years before starting antiretroviral therapy.

CDR3 sequence: CASSPGTSGGGWETQYF. CDR3 DNA sequence: TGTGCCAGCAGCCCCGGGACTAGCGGGGGCGGGTGGGAGACCCAGTACTTC. V and J are TRBV5-4 and TRBJ2-5; 14 nucleotides match TRBD2. Germline V gives CDR1 SGHNT, CDR2 YYREEE (reference sequence). This CDR3 has 17 residues. J lost 5 bases, V lost 4 bases, and 10 bases had no gene match.